The clone carrying this T cell receptor beta chain is termed medium-sized. Its target is unknown. This sample is drawn from a study of vaccination and CD4 T cells after COVID-19. Sequenced with the Oncomine TCR Beta short-read assay was DNA taken from cultured CD4+ T cells. From the PCR reads, TCRdb called clonotypes with MiXCR, one entry per CDR3 protein. The sample gives a few thousand distinct CDR3 sequences, 18% of which show up once; approximately 25% is in the top ten. V lost 5 bases and J 9 bases, leaving 23 bases between the germline ends. The CDR3 runs 15 residues. Germline values: CDR1 DFQATT, CDR2 SNEGSKA (reference sequence). Treatment: roughly 11-day PBMC culture with coronavirus spike peptide pools or control peptides (ViraFEST assay). Pre-COVID-19 pandemic sampling (2011-2018) yielded the unexposed donor's CD4+ T cells.

Sequenced sample: CD4+ T cells from blood, cultured in vitro. This chain joins TRBV20-1 and TRBJ1-5, with D possibly matching TRBD1 (5 bases). The TCR comes from a human donor in good health. CDR3 bases: TGCAGTGCTGGTTCGGGCGGAGCTCAGGGTCGGCCCCAGCATTTT. It specifies CSAGSGGAQGRPQHF.